These 9 T cell receptor beta chains originate from one sample sequenced in a study of cytomegalovirus exposure and HLA in healthy donors. Use of 60 Vbeta and 13 Jbeta primers characterized the PCR. Measured with immunoSEQ multiplex PCR; TCRdb has only the in-frame clones, and not every one. This sample has 150,000 to 200,000 clones, with 70% to 85% found just once. Sequences were obtained from PBMCs. The receptors were sampled from a man aged 18 to 29 in good health and CMV-seronegative.

This clone turned up a few times. The V and J genes are TRBV5-1 and TRBJ2-3; weak D call: TRBD2 (5 bases). The ends were cut back, 3 bases at V and 2 bases at J, with 7 bases in the middle. Per the germline V gene, CDR1 is SGHRS and CDR2 is YFSETQ. The CDR3 is 13 amino acids. CDR3 bases: TGCGCCAGCAGCTCAGCGGACACAGATACGCAGTATTTT. Translation: CASSSADTDTQYF.

CDR3 nucleotide sequence: TGCAGCGTTGAAGGGGGCAACACAGATACGCAGTATTTT. It yields the protein CSVEGGNTDTQYF. The chain links TRBV29-1 to TRBJ2-3, with D possibly TRBD1 on 5 matching bases. Germline V gene lookup returns CDR1 SQVTM and CDR2 ANQGSEA. Deletions cut 1 base from V and 2 bases from J, with 7 bases between. The CDR3 consists of 13 residues.

V usage is TRBV5-1 and J usage is TRBJ1-1, with D possibly TRBD1 on 5 matching bases. This CDR3 has 13 amino acids. Trimming left V 0 bases short and J 4 bases short, with 7 bases between. CDR1 SGHRS and CDR2 YFSETQ come from the germline V gene. The CDR3 loop is CASSLVDSTEAFF. CDR3 coding DNA: TGCGCCAGCAGCTTGGTAGACAGCACTGAAGCTTTCTTT.

The chain recombines TRBV29-1 with TRBJ2-5; D not resolved. CDR1 and CDR2 (germline): SQVTM, ANQGSEA. This CDR3 spans 14 amino acids. V shed 4 bases and J shed 1 base, with 13 bases lying between them. CDR3 sequence reads: CSVGSAQAQETQYF. The CDR3 bases are TGCAGCGTTGGTTCCGCCCAGGCCCAAGAGACCCAGTACTTC.

This chain uses TRBV29-1 with TRBJ2-7; 10 bases map to TRBD1. Germline values: CDR1 SQVTM, CDR2 ANQGSEA. The V segment lost 3 bases and the J segment 4 bases; nucleotides outside the gene matches: 6. The CDR3 length is 14 residues. In DNA, the CDR3 is TGCAGCGTTGATTTCGGACAGGGGGGGTACGAGCAGTACTTC. Its protein is CSVDFGQGGYEQYF.

This chain links TRBV2 with TRBJ2-3; perhaps TRBD1 as D (6 bases). The CDR3 contains 15 residues. Trimming left V 7 bases short and J 0 bases short, with 14 bases between. Germline CDR1 SNHLY, CDR2 FYNNEI. CDR3 in amino acids: CASNTGYVSTDTQYF. CDR3 DNA sequence: TGTGCCAGCAACACAGGGTATGTCAGCACAGATACGCAGTATTTT. Complete variable domain (other parts from reference TRBV2 and TRBJ2-3): EPEVTQTPSHQVTQMGQEVILRCVPISNHLYFYWYRQILGQKVEFLVSFYNNEISEKSEIFDDQFSVERPDGSNFTLKIRSTKLEDSAMYFCASNTGYVSTDTQYFGPGTRLTVL.

The sample holds a few counts of this clone. The rearrangement uses TRBV29-1 and TRBJ1-2; TRBD1 agrees at 8 bases. The CDR3 spans 13 residues. V shed 4 bases and J 8 bases; nucleotides not matched to a gene: 9. Germline CDR1 is SQVTM and CDR2 is ANQGSEA. The CDR3: CSVGRQGAEGYTF. DNA for the CDR3: TGCAGCGTTGGGAGGCAGGGGGCGGAGGGCTACACCTTC.

The gene calls are TRBV7-6 and TRBJ2-5; 11 positions agree with TRBD2. V lost 5 bases, J lost 2 bases, and 7 bases stayed unmatched. Per the germline V gene, CDR1 is SGHVS and CDR2 is FNYEAQ. This CDR3 spans 16 amino acids. The CDR3 sequence is CASSQGTSGLQETQYF. The DNA for the CDR3 is TGTGCCAGCAGCCAGGGGACTAGCGGACTTCAAGAGACCCAGTACTTC.

This chain uses TRBV9 with TRBJ2-7, with 9 positions matching TRBD2. The germline V gene encodes CDR1 SGDLS and CDR2 YYNGEE. V was clipped by 2 bases and J by 6 bases; unmatched bases: 9. This CDR3 has 15 amino acids. Here the CDR3 reads CASSVSGSPLVEQYF. The CDR3 nucleotides are TGTGCCAGCAGCGTTAGCGGGAGCCCTCTCGTCGAGCAGTACTTC.